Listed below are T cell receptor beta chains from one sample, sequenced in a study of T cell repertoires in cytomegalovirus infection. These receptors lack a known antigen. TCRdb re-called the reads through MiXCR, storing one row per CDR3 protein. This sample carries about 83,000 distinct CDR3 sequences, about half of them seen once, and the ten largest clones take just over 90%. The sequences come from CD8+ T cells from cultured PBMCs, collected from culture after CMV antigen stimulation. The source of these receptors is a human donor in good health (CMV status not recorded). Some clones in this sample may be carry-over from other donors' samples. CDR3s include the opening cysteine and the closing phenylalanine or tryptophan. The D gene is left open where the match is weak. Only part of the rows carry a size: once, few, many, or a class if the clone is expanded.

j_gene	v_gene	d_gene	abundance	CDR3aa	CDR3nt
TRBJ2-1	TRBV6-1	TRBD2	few	CASSEARTSGRSEQFF	TGTGCCAGCAGTGAAGCGCGGACTAGCGGGAGAAGCGAGCAGTTCTTC
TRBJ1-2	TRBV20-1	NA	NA	CSARDWSDGLYGYTF	TGCAGTGCTAGAGATTGGAGCGACGGCCTATATGGCTACACCTTC
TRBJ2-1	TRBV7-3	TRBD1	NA	CASSLMGTGYNEQFF	TGTGCCAGCAGCTTAATGGGGACAGGCTACAATGAGCAGTTCTTC
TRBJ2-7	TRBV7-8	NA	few	CASSLGAEQYF	TGTGCCAGCAGCTTAGGGGCAGAGCAGTACTTC
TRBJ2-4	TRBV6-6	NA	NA	CASSQAPTPAKNIQYF	TGTGCCAGCAGTCAAGCCCCGACACCGGCCAAAAACATTCAGTACTTC
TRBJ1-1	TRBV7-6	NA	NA	CASSLAAAINTEAFF	TGTGCCAGCAGCTTAGCGGCAGCCATAAACACTGAAGCTTTCTTT
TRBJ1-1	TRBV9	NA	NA	CASSGAGGNTEAFF	TGTGCCAGCAGCGGAGCGGGGGGTAACACTGAAGCTTTCTTT
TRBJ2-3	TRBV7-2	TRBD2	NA	CASSLPTSGGGTDTQYF	TGTGCCAGCAGCTTACCAACTAGCGGGGGGGGCACAGATACGCAGTATTTT
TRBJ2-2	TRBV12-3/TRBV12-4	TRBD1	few	CASSAGGFGGELFF	TGTGCCAGCAGCGCAGGGGGCTTTGGAGGGGAGCTGTTTTTT
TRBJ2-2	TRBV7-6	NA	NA	CASSLSGLGTGELFF	TGTGCCAGCAGCCTCTCAGGGCTCGGTACCGGGGAGCTGTTTTTT
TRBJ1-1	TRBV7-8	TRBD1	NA	CASSAGQGGTEVFF	TGTGCCAGCAGCGCGGGACAGGGAGGCACTGAAGTTTTCTTT
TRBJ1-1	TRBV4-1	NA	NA	CASSHLSRLEAFF	TGCGCCAGCAGCCACTTATCCCGGTTGGAAGCTTTCTTT
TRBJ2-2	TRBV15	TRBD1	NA	CATSRDLGTGNTGELFF	TGTGCCACCAGCAGAGATTTAGGGACAGGGAACACCGGGGAGCTGTTTTTT
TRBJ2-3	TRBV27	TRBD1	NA	CASLGQGADTQYF	TGTGCCAGCTTAGGACAGGGCGCAGATACGCAGTATTTT
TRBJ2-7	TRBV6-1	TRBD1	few	CASSPMGQGNEQYF	TGTGCCAGCAGTCCTATGGGACAGGGAAACGAGCAGTACTTC
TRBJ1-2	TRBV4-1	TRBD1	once	CASSQGTGFGYTF	TGCGCCAGCAGCCAGGGGACAGGGTTTGGCTACACCTTC
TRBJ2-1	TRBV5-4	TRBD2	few	CASSPVELADNEQFF	TGTGCCAGCAGCCCTGTTGAGCTAGCGGACAATGAGCAGTTCTTC
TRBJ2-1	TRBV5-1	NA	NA	CASSLARQTYNEQFF	TGCGCCAGCAGCTTGGCCCGGCAGACCTACAATGAGCAGTTCTTC
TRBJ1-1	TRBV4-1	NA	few	CASQSQGRGGLNTEAFF	TGCGCCAGCCAAAGCCAGGGCAGGGGAGGGTTGAACACTGAAGCTTTCTTT
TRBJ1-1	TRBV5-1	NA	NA	CASSLAGTNLEAFF	TGCGCCAGCAGCTTGGCGGGGACAAACCTTGAAGCTTTCTTT
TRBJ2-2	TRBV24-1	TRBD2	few	CATSDWPPREGETGELFF	TGTGCCACCAGTGATTGGCCCCCGAGGGAGGGCGAAACCGGGGAGCTGTTTTTT
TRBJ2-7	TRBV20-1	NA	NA	CSARDDRRGTSYEQYF	TGCAGTGCTAGGGACGATAGGAGGGGGACCTCCTACGAGCAGTACTTC
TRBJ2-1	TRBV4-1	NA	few	CASSQDGGSMVYEQFF	TGCGCCAGCAGCCAAGATGGGGGGAGCATGGTCTATGAGCAGTTCTTC
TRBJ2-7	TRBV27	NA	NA	CASSPNDDRPSSYEQYF	TGTGCCAGCAGTCCCAACGATGACAGACCGAGCTCCTACGAGCAGTACTTC
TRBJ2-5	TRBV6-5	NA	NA	CASSYLDGYQETQYF	TGTGCCAGCAGTTACCTAGACGGGTACCAAGAGACCCAGTACTTC
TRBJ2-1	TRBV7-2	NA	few	CASSLRALEGEVIIF	TGTGCCAGCAGCTTACGCGCCCTAGAGGGGGAGGTCATTATCTTC
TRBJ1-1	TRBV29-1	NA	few	CSALTDNTEAFF	TGCAGCGCTTTGACGGATAACACTGAAGCTTTCTTT
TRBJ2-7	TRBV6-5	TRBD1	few	CASSYSTGQVSYEQYF	TGTGCCAGCAGTTACTCGACGGGACAGGTCTCCTACGAGCAGTACTTC
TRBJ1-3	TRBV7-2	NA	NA	CASSPQGRGNTIYF	TGTGCCAGCAGTCCCCAGGGAAGAGGAAACACCATATATTTT
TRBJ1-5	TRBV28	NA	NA	CASTYVTSGNQPQHF	TGTGCCAGCACCTATGTCACATCGGGCAATCAGCCCCAGCATTTT
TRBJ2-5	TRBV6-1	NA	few	CASAATETQYF	TGTGCCAGCGCAGCAACAGAGACCCAGTACTTC
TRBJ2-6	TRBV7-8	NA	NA	CASSRLRRGSIRTSGANVLTF	TGTGCCAGCAGCCGTCTCCGTAGGGGCTCAATTCGTACCTCTGGGGCCAACGTCCTGACTTTC
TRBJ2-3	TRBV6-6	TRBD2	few	CASSPTSGSTDTQYF	TGTGCCAGCAGCCCAACTAGCGGGAGCACAGATACGCAGTATTTT
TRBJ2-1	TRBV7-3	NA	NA	CASSQDGLEQFF	TGTGCCAGCAGCCAAGACGGATTGGAGCAGTTCTTC
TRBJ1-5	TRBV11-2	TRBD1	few	CASSQPGQGRNQPQHF	TGTGCCAGCAGCCAACCGGGACAGGGGCGCAATCAGCCCCAGCATTTT
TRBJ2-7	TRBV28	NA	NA	CASGESRGRYEQYF	TGTGCCAGCGGGGAGAGTCGGGGAAGATACGAGCAGTACTTC
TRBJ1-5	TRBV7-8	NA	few	CASSLRGTLYQPQHF	TGTGCCAGCAGCTTAAGGGGAACCCTTTATCAGCCCCAGCATTTT
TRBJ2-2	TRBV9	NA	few	CASSVASNRGELFF	TGTGCCAGCAGCGTAGCGTCAAATCGGGGGGAGCTGTTTTTT
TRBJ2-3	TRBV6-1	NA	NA	CASSEFTGARTDTQYF	TGTGCCAGCAGTGAATTCACGGGGGCTCGCACAGATACGCAGTATTTT
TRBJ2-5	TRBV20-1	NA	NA	CSARVGGQETQYF	TGCAGTGCTAGAGTTGGGGGACAAGAGACCCAGTACTTC
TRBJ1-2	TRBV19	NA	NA	CASLEQGKFGYTF	TGTGCCAGTTTGGAACAGGGAAAATTCGGCTACACCTTC
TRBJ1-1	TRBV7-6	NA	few	CASTTYLRPGDSLNTEAFF	TGTGCCAGCACTACCTATTTGAGACCTGGGGATAGCCTGAACACTGAAGCTTTCTTT
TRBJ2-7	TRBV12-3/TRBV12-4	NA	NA	CASSGGYEQYF	TGTGCCAGCAGCGGGGGCTACGAGCAGTACTTC
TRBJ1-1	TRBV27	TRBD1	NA	CASSRHSDRGHSHTEAFF	TGTGCCAGCAGTCGTCATAGCGACAGGGGGCATTCGCACACTGAAGCTTTCTTT
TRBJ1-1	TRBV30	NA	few	CAWSPGGTVEAFF	TGTGCCTGGAGTCCAGGAGGAACGGTTGAAGCTTTCTTT
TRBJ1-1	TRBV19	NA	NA	CATEPPYGTYEAFF	TGTGCCACCGAACCCCCATACGGGACATATGAAGCTTTCTTT
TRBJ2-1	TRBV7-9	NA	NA	CASSLTRGYLGYNEQFF	TGTGCCAGCAGCTTAACCAGGGGTTATCTGGGATACAATGAGCAGTTCTTC
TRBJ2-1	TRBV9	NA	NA	CASSVVEGGEYNEQFF	TGTGCCAGCAGCGTAGTCGAGGGGGGGGAATACAATGAGCAGTTCTTC
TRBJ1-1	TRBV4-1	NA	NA	CASTSLLGPEAFF	TGCGCCAGCACCTCGCTACTTGGCCCTGAAGCTTTCTTT
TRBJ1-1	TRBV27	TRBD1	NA	CASSLRGRTEAFF	TGTGCCAGCAGTTTAAGGGGGCGCACAGAAGCTTTCTTT
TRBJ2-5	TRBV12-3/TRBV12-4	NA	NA	CASSLGAETQYF	TGTGCCAGCAGTTTAGGTGCGGAGACCCAGTACTTC
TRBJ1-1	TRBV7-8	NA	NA	CASSPTNLGEGTEAFF	TGTGCCAGCAGCCCAACAAACCTGGGGGAAGGTACTGAAGCTTTCTTT
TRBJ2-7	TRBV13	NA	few	CASSLGTSTDEQYF	TGTGCCAGCAGCTTAGGGACCTCCACTGACGAGCAGTACTTC
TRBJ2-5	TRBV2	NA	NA	CASKGSGTQYF	TGTGCCAGCAAGGGTAGCGGGACCCAGTACTTC
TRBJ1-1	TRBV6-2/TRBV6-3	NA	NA	CASSYLQGTEAFF	TGTGCCAGCAGTTACTTACAGGGCACTGAAGCTTTCTTT
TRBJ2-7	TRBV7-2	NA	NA	CASSLGSGQDSYEQYF	TGTGCCAGCAGCTTAGGGTCCGGACAAGACTCCTACGAGCAGTACTTC
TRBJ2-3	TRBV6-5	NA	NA	CASSFQAGQDTQYF	TGTGCCAGCAGTTTCCAAGCGGGACAAGATACGCAGTATTTT